This T cell receptor (beta chain) derives from a study of T cell changes during pregnancy in multiple sclerosis. CDR3 length: 16 residues. J lost 6 bases, V lost 3 bases, and 10 bases had no gene match. Germline values: CDR1 SGHKS, CDR2 YYEKEE (reference sequence). The assay was immunoSEQ multiplex PCR, and TCRdb's table has in-frame clones only and misses some. The sample carries tens of thousands of clones, 70% to 90% recorded once. The chain is built from TRBV5-5 and TRBJ1-4, with TRBD1 matching over 8 bases. This sample comprised CD4+ T cells from peripheral blood mononuclear cells, obtained before pregnancy. The receptor was derived from a female donor with multiple sclerosis, enrolled in a pregnancy study. The CDR3 protein is CASSWGTGGSDEKLFF. CDR3 nucleotides: TGTGCCAGCAGCTGGGGGACAGGCGGGTCAGATGAAAAACTGTTTTTT. The entire variable domain, with the rest obtained from reference TRBV5-5 and TRBJ1-4, is as follows: DAGVTQSPTHLIKTRGQQVTLRCSPISGHKSVSWYQQVLGQGPQFIFQYYEKEERGRGNFPDRFSARQFPNYSSELNVNALLLGDSALYLCASSWGTGGSDEKLFFGSGTQLSVL.